This T cell receptor beta chain came from a study of shared clonotypes between healthy human individuals. Study details: Each donor contributed plates that comprised three CD4 naive, three CD4 memory, two CD8 naive and one CD8 memory.

Only in-frame clones appear in the TCRdb table, and some are missing; sequencing was by immunoSEQ multiplex PCR. This table has about 1.5 million clones, about 96% appearing once. CDR1 LNHDA and CDR2 SQIVND come from the germline V gene (reference sequence). J lost 5 bases, V lost 1 base, and 9 bases had no gene match. This CDR3 is built from 18 residues. To note about this clone: Its antigen is not known.

Whole-study results and caveats: Around 5% was the fraction of naive CD4 clonotypes found shared across several donors. The generation probabilities recorded for non-shared clonotypes fell below those of clonotypes shared by all four donors. An effect of sequencing depth on clonotype sharing among donors was expected.

The sequenced sample was naive CD4+ T cells sorted from blood. Subset of the sample: CD45RA+ positively selected. The receptor's source is a man aged 25 to 40 in good health. V usage is TRBV19 and J usage is TRBJ2-2; 11 bases are a match to TRBD2. The CDR3 sequence: CASSIVFASGRRTGELFF. The DNA of the CDR3 is TGTGCCAGTAGTATAGTTTTTGCTAGCGGGAGGAGGACCGGGGAGCTGTTTTTT.